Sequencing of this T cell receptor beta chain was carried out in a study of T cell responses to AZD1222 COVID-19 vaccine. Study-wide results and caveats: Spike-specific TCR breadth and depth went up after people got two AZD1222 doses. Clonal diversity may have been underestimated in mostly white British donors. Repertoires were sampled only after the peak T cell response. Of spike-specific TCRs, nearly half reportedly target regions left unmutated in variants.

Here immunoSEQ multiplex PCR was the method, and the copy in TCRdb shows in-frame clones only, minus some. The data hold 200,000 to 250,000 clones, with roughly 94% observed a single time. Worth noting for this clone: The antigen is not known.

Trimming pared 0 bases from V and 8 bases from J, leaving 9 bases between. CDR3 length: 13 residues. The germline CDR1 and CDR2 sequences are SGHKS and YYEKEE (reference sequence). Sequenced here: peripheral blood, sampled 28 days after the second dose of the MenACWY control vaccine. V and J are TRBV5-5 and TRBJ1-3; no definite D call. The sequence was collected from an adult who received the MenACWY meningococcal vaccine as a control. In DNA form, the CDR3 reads TGTGCCAGCAGCTTGGTACGTGGGGACACCATATATTTT. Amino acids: CASSLVRGDTIYF.